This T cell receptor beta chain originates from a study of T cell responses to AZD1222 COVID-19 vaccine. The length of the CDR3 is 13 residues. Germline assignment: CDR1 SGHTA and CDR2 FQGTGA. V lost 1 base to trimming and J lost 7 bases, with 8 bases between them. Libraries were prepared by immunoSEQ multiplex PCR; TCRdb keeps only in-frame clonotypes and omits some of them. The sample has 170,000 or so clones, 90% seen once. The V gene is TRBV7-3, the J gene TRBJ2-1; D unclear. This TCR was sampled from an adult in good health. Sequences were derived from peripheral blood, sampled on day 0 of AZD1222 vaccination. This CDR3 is CASSLMQENEQFF. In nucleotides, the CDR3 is TGTGCCAGCAGCTTAATGCAGGAAAATGAGCAGTTCTTC.